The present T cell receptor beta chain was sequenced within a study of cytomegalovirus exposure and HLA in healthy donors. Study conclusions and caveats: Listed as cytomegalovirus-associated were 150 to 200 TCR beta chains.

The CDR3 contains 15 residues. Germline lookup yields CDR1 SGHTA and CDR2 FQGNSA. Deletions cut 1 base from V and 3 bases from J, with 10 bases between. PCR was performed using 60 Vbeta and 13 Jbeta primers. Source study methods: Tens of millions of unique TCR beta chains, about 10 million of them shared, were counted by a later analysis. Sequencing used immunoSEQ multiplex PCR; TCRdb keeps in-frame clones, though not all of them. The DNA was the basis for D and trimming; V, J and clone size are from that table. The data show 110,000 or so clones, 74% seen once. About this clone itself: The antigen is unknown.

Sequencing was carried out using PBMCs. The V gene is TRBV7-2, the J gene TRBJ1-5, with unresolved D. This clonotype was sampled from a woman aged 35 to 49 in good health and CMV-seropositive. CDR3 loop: CASSLDGIPNQPQHF. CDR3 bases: TGTGCCAGCAGCTTAGACGGGATACCCAATCAGCCCCAGCATTTT.